Below, 4 T cell receptor beta chains from the same sample are listed, as sequenced in a study of beta chain features in type 1 diabetes. Of the isolated RNA, all was reverse transcribed, and so the sequenced material was expressed TCRB transcripts. TCRdb keeps only in-frame clones here, not all; method: immunoSEQ multiplex PCR. The sample carries about 230,000 clones, under 20% recorded once. Study-wide findings and caveats: Moderately but significantly shorter TCRB CDR3s were found in Type 1 diabetes patients in all four CD4+ subsets.

Antigen specificity for these receptors is unknown. The sequenced material came from naive CD4+ T cells from blood. These receptor sequences come from a man aged 25-40 years with type 1 diabetes.

The chain is built from TRBV10-3 and TRBJ2-2; D gene uncertain. Germline CDR1 ENHRY, CDR2 SYGVKD. Trimming pared 6 bases from V and 4 bases from J, leaving 3 bases between. The CDR3 totals 11 residues. In DNA form, the CDR3 reads TGTGCCATCAGCCGCACCGGGGAGCTGTTTTTT. It codes for CAISRTGELFF.

The chain joins TRBV10-3 to TRBJ2-7, with D possibly being TRBD1 (6 bases). CDR3 length: 13 residues. Germline values: CDR1 ENHRY, CDR2 SYGVKD. V was pared by 6 bases and J by 2 bases, with 11 bases between. The CDR3 DNA is TGTGCCATCAGAATGACAGGTACCTACGAGCAGTACTTC. Translated: CAIRMTGTYEQYF.

The gene calls are TRBV30 and TRBJ2-1; no reliable D call. The V gene's germline CDR1 is GTSNPN and CDR2 SVGIG (reference sequence). CDR3 length: 15 amino acids. Trimming left V 3 bases short and J 5 bases short, with 17 bases between. The CDR3 DNA reads as TGTGCCTGGAGCCTCGATCTGGCCGTTCACAATGAGCAGTTCTTC. As protein: CAWSLDLAVHNEQFF.

This chain uses TRBV6-5 with TRBJ1-4, with a possible D match to TRBD1 (6 bases). Germline CDR1 and CDR2: MNHEY and SVGAGI. The CDR3 loop spans 16 amino acids. Trimming removed 0 bases from V and 0 bases from J, with 8 bases in between. The CDR3 nucleotides are TGTGCCAGCAGTTACTCAGAGGGGGCAACTAATGAAAAACTGTTTTTT. This translates into CASSYSEGATNEKLFF.